The 14 T cell receptor beta chains below all came from one sample that was sequenced in a study of cytotoxic CD8 clonotypes in ibrutinib-treated CLL. TCRdb's table, derived via immunoSEQ multiplex PCR, lists solely in-frame clones and lacks some. This table has fewer than 300,000 clones, less than 85% appearing once. The starting material was PBMCs, obtained at disease progression, from a patient treated with ibrutinib. These receptors were taken from a human donor with chronic lymphocytic leukemia.

The J gene is TRBJ2-7, the V gene TRBV28; D not certain. The CDR3 is 10 residues long. The germline V gene encodes CDR1 MDHEN and CDR2 SYDVKM. V gave up 8 bases and J gave up 2 bases, with 4 bases separating them. The CDR3 bases are TGTGCCAGCGCAACCTACGAGCAGTACTTC. Protein sequence: CASATYEQYF.

The genes are TRBV10-1 and TRBJ2-5; D ambiguous. CDR1 and CDR2 from the germline V gene are WNHNN and SYGVQD (reference sequence). The CDR3 contains 13 residues. The V end lost 0 bases, the J end lost 4 bases, and 6 bases lay between the germline ends. CDR3: CASSESALETQYF. The DNA for the CDR3 is TGCGCCAGCAGTGAGTCGGCCCTAGAGACCCAGTACTTC.

The J gene is TRBJ2-4, the V gene TRBV5-1; 7 bases map to TRBD1. After removal of 4 bases from V and 2 bases from J, the junction contained 18 bases not matched to a gene. The CDR3 length is 19 residues. Germline V gene data show CDR1 as SGHRS and CDR2 as YFSETQ. Written as DNA, the CDR3 is TGCGCCAGCAGCCCCAACCCCTCCGGGACAGTTAGTCCCAAAAACATTCAGTACTTC. It is translated as CASSPNPSGTVSPKNIQYF.

The chain links TRBV7-9 to TRBJ2-7, with D perhaps TRBD1 (6 bases). Germline CDR1 and CDR2: SEHNR and FQNEAQ (reference sequence). The V and J ends lost 6 bases and 1 base respectively, with 16 bases between them. The CDR3 is 15 residues long. CDR3 in DNA: TGTGCCAGCAGACGGAAGGACAGCCGATCCTACGAGCAGTACTTC. Translating gives CASRRKDSRSYEQYF.

The V call is TRBV2, the J call TRBJ2-2, with TRBD2 as a possible D gene (7 bases). The CDR3 totals 11 residues. Germline V gene lookup returns CDR1 SNHLY and CDR2 FYNNEI. Between the trimmed V and J ends, which lost 4 bases and 16 bases, there was a span of 13 bases. The CDR3 DNA follows: TGTGCCAGCAGTGGAGGGGGGGATAAGTTTTTT. Amino acid sequence: CASSGGGDKFF.

This rearrangement joins TRBV6-5 to TRBJ1-2; D gene ambiguous. The germline V gene has CDR1 MNHEY and CDR2 SVGAGI. The CDR3 runs 12 residues. The V gene lost 5 bases and the J gene lost 4 bases, with 8 bases spanning the gap. The CDR3 region is CASSAGGYGYTF. As DNA, the CDR3 is TGTGCCAGCAGTGCGGGCGGCTATGGCTACACCTTC.

The rearrangement links TRBV4-1 to TRBJ2-7, with no clear D. The CDR3 extends over 15 amino acids. In germline, CDR1 is MGHRA, CDR2 YSYEKL. V shed 0 bases and J shed 1 base, with 10 bases lying between them. The CDR3 reads CASSQDGQYSYEQYF. The CDR3 DNA reads as TGCGCCAGCAGCCAAGACGGGCAGTATTCCTACGAGCAGTACTTC.

The genes are TRBV9 and TRBJ1-2; tentative D call: TRBD1 (5 bases). CDR3 size: 16 residues. CDR1 and CDR2 (germline): SGDLS, YYNGEE. Trimming removed 4 bases from V and 2 bases from J, with 18 bases in between. The CDR3 loop is CASSPQRQGGNYGYTF. CDR3 sequence (DNA): TGTGCCAGCAGCCCCCAGCGGCAGGGCGGCAACTATGGCTACACCTTC.

CDR3 sequence reads: CASSLANTGELFF. The DNA of the CDR3 is TGTGCCAGCAGTTTAGCGAACACCGGGGAGCTGTTTTTT. The V call is TRBV27, the J call TRBJ2-2; D ambiguous. Germline V gene sequence: CDR1 MNHEY, CDR2 SMNVEV (reference sequence). The CDR3 totals 13 residues. V was pared by 2 bases and J by 0 bases, with 1 base between.

This clone was recorded once. V and J are TRBV11-2 and TRBJ2-5; 9 bases fit TRBD2. The trim removed 5 bases at V and 7 bases at J, leaving 8 bases unmatched. CDR1 and CDR2 (germline): SGHAT, FQNNGV. CDR3 length: 14 amino acids. CDR3 amino acids: CASSPGLASVTQYF. CDR3 coding DNA: TGTGCCAGCAGCCCCGGACTAGCGAGTGTGACCCAGTACTTC.

This clone was detected only once. The rearrangement joins TRBV28 to TRBJ2-3; 7 nucleotides agree with TRBD2. This CDR3 has 15 residues. After removal of 2 bases from V and 3 bases from J, the junction contained 5 bases not matched to a gene. Germline lookup yields CDR1 MDHEN and CDR2 SYDVKM. The CDR3 sequence is CASSLLGRETDTQYF. In nucleotides, the CDR3 is TGTGCCAGCAGTTTACTGGGGCGGGAGACAGATACGCAGTATTTT.

The V and J genes are TRBV28 and TRBJ2-2; D call uncertain. V was clipped by 5 bases and J by 4 bases, with 8 bases between them. Germline CDR1 and CDR2: MDHEN and SYDVKM. The CDR3 totals 13 residues. The CDR3 spells CASSVGSTGELFF. The DNA of the CDR3 is TGTGCCAGCAGTGTGGGCAGCACCGGGGAGCTGTTTTTT.

The chain uses TRBV5-1 and TRBJ2-7, with D uncertain. V was trimmed by 2 bases and J by 3 bases, leaving 12 bases between them. The germline V gene has CDR1 SGHRS and CDR2 YFSETQ. CDR3 length: 14 amino acids. CDR3 sequence: CASSLGPAVYEQYF. The CDR3 coding sequence is TGCGCCAGCAGCTTAGGGCCGGCCGTCTACGAGCAGTACTTC.

The chain uses TRBV5-6 and TRBJ2-6, with D unclear. The CDR3 contains 15 residues. Trimming took 2 bases from V and 4 from J, leaving 10 bases between them. Germline assignment: CDR1 SGHDT and CDR2 YYEEEE. The CDR3 reads CASSFSTWGANVLTF. In nucleotides, the CDR3 is TGTGCCAGCAGCTTTTCCACTTGGGGGGCCAACGTCCTGACTTTC.